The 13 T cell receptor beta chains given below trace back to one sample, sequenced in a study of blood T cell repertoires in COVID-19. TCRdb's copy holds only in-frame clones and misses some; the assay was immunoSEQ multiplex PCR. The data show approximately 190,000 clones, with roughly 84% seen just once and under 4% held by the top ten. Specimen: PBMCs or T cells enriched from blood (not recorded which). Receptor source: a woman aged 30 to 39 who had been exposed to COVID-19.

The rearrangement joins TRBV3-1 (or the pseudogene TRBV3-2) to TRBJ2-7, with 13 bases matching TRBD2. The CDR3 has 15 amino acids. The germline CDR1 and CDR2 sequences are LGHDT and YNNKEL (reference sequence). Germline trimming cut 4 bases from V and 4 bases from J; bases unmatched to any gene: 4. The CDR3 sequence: CASSPGLAGAYEQYF. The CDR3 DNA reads TGTGCCAGCAGCCCAGGACTAGCGGGGGCTTACGAGCAGTACTTC.

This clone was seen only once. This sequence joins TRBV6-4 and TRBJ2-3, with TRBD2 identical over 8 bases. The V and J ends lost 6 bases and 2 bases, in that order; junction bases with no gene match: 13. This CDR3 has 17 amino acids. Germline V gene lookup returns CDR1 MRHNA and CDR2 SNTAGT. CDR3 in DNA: TGTGCCAGCAGCCCCAGAAAGGCGGGGGGACCCACAGATACGCAGTATTTT. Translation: CASSPRKAGGPTDTQYF.

The CDR3 loop reads CASSVDLGGNTEAFF. The CDR3 coding sequence is TGTGCCAGCAGCGTAGATTTGGGGGGGAACACTGAAGCTTTCTTT. J is TRBJ1-1 and V is TRBV9, with D tentatively TRBD1 (5 bases). This CDR3 comprises 15 residues. CDR1 SGDLS and CDR2 YYNGEE come from the germline V gene. V lost 0 bases and J 1 base, leaving 10 bases between the germline ends.

The CDR3: CATSRDLAGQGAPYEQYF. DNA for the CDR3: TGTGCCACCAGCAGAGATCTCGCCGGGCAGGGGGCACCCTACGAGCAGTACTTC. The chain couples TRBV15 to TRBJ2-7; 8 nucleotides agree with TRBD1. CDR1 is LNHNV and CDR2 is YYDKDF in the germline V gene (reference sequence). The CDR3 is 18 residues long. The V segment lost 0 bases and the J segment 2 bases; nucleotides outside the gene matches: 12.

CDR3 in amino acids: CASSPTGMNTEAFF. CDR3 bases: TGTGCCAGCAGTCCGACCGGGATGAACACTGAAGCTTTCTTT. The gene calls are TRBV27 and TRBJ1-1; unclear D gene. Germline V gives CDR1 MNHEY, CDR2 SMNVEV (reference sequence). The length of the CDR3 is 14 residues. V was clipped by 5 bases and J by 0 bases, with 10 bases between them.

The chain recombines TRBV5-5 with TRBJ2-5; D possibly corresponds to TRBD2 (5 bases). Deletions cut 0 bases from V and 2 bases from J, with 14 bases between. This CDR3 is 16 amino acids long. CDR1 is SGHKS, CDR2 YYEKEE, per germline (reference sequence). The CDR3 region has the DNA TGTGCCAGCAGCTTGGGGGTCTCGACGGGACAAGAGACCCAGTACTTC. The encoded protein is CASSLGVSTGQETQYF.

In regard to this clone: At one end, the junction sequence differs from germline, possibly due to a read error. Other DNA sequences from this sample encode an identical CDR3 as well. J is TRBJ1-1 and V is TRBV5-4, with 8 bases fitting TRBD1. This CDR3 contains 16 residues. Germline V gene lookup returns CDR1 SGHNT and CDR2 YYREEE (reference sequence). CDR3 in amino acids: CASSLGWTGFNTEAFF. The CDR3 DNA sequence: TGCGCCAGCAGCTTGGGCTGGACAGGGTTTAACACTGAAGCTTTCTTT. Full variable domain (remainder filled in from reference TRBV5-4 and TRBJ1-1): ETGVTQSPTHLIKTRGQQVTLRCSSQSGHNTVSWYQQALGQGPQFIFQYYREEENGRGNFPPRFSGLQFPNYSSELNVNALELDDSALYLCASSLGWTGFNTEAFFGQGTRLTVV.

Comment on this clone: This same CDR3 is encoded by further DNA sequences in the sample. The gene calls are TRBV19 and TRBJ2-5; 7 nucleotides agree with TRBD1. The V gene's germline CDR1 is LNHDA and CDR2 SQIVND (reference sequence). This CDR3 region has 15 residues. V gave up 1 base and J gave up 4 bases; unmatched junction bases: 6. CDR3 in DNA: TGTGCCAGTAGTATAGGCGCAGGGGGTAGAGAGACCCAGTACTTC. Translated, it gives CASSIGAGGRETQYF.

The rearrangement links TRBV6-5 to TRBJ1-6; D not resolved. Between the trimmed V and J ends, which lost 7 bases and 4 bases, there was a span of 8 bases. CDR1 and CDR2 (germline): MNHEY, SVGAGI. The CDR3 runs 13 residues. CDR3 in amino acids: CASTRGYNSPLHF. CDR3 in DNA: TGTGCCAGCACAAGAGGATATAATTCACCCCTCCACTTT.

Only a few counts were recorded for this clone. The chain's CDR3 is CASSLGGGTEAFF. CDR3 DNA sequence: TGTGCCAGCAGTTTAGGAGGGGGCACTGAAGCTTTCTTT. V usage is TRBV12-3 or TRBV12-4 and J usage is TRBJ1-1, with TRBD1 as a possible D gene (6 bases). This CDR3 has 13 amino acids. Deletions cut 1 base from V and 4 bases from J, with 7 bases between.

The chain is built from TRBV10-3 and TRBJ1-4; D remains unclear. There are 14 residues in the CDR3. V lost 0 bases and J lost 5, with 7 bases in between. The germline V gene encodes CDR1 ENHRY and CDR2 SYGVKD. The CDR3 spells CAISESQPNEKLFF. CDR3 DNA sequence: TGTGCCATCAGTGAGTCACAGCCGAATGAAAAACTGTTTTTT.

CDR3 coding DNA: TGTGCCAGCAGTCCAGAATCGATCGGGGACACTGAAGCTTTCTTT. It is translated as CASSPESIGDTEAFF. The chain carries TRBV2 and TRBJ1-1; no clear D gene. V dropped 5 bases and J dropped 3 bases, with 16 bases sitting between them. The CDR3 runs to 15 residues. The V gene's germline CDR1 is SNHLY and CDR2 FYNNEI.

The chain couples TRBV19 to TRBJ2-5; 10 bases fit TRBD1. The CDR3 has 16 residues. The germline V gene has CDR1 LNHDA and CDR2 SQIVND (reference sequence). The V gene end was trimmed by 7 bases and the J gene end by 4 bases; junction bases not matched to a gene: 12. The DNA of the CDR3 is TGTGCCAGTACCGCGTGGGGGACAGGGGATCGAGAGACCCAGTACTTC. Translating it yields CASTAWGTGDRETQYF.